The 2 T cell receptor beta chains presented below share a single source sample, sequenced in a study of T-cell reconstitution after alpha-beta-depleted transplantation in children. For TCRbeta, the library was prepared with unique molecular identifiers. TCRdb recomputed calls from the PCR reads with MiXCR, one row per CDR3 protein. Among 400,000 to 500,000 distinct CDR3 sequences listed, 11% were seen once. Specimen: PBMCs from the stem cell graft donor, collected from the stem cell graft. These receptors all stem from a human donor who donated a stem cell graft to a child with acute myeloid leukemia.

This clonotype has a handful of counts. This chain links TRBV7-9 with TRBJ1-2, with D tentatively TRBD1 (6 bases). CDR3 length: 14 residues. V gave up 5 bases and J gave up 6 bases, with 16 bases separating them. Looked up from germline, CDR1 is SEHNR and CDR2 is FQNEAQ (reference sequence). DNA for the CDR3: TGTGCCAGCAGCCCCGTGGGGGGGGCGGATGGCTACACCTTC. Amino acids: CASSPVGGADGYTF.

The chain carries TRBV25-1 and TRBJ1-3; D is uncertain. This CDR3 contains 16 residues. The germline V gene encodes CDR1 MGHDK and CDR2 SYGVNS. With 3 bases removed from V and 4 bases from J, the gap between germline ends came to 16 bases. CDR3 amino acids: CASSDNEPNGGNTIYF. In DNA, the CDR3 is TGTGCCAGCAGTGATAACGAGCCCAATGGGGGAAACACCATATATTTT.